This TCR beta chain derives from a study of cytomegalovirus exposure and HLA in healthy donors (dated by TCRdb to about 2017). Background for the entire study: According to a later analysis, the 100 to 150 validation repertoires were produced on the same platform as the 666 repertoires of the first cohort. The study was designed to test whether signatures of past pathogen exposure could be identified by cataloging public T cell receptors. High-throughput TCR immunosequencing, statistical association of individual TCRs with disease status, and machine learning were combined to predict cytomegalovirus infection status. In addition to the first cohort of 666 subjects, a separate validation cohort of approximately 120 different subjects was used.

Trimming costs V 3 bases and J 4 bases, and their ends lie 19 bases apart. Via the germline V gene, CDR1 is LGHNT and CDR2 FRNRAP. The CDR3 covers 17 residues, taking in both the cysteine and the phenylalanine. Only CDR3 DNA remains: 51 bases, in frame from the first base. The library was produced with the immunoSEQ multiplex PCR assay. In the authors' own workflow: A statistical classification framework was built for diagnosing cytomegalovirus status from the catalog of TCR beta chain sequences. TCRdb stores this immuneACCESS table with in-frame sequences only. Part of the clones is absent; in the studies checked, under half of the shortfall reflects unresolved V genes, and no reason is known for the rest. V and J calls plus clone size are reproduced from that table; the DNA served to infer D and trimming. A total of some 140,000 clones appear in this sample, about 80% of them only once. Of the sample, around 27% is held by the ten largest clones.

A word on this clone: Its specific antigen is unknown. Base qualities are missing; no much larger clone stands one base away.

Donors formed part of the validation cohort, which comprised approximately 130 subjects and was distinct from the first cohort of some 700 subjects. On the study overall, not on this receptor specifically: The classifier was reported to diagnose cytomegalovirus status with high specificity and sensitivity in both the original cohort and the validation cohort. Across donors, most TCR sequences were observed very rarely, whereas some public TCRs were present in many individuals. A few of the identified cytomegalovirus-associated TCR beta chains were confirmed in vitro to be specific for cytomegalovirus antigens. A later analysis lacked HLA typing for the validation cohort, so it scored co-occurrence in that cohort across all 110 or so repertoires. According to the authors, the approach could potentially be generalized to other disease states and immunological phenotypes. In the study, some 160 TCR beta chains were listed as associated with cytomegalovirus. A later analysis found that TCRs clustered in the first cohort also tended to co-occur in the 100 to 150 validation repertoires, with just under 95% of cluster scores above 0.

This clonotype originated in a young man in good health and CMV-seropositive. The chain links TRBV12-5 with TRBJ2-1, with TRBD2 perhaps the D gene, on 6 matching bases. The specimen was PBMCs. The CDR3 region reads CASGFGLGQGGYNEQFF. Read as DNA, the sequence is TGTGCTAGTGGTTTCGGGTTGGGGCAGGGAGGATACAATGAGCAGTTCTTC. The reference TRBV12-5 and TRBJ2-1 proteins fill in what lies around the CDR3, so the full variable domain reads DARVTQTPRHKVTEMGQEVTMRCQPILGHNTVFWYRQTMMQGLELLAYFRNRAPLDDSGMPKDRFSAEMPDATLATLKIQPSEPRDSAVYFCASGFGLGQGGYNEQFFGPGTRLTVL.